This record covers a single T cell receptor (beta chain). The antigen remains undetermined. Next came a second PCR, run for about 7 to 12 cycles, which used a sample-barcoded 5' primer along with a J-beta primer mix. TCRdb re-called the 5' RACE reads through MiXCR, storing one row per CDR3 protein. Among 800,000 to 1,000,000 distinct CDR3 sequences listed, 48% were seen once. This record comes from a study of blood T cells in healthy people across ages. Study background: Template switching caught about one barcoded beta molecule for each two T cells.

The V end was cut by 1 base, the J end by 4 bases, with 6 bases between. The germline V gene has CDR1 MGHRA and CDR2 YSYEKL. The CDR3 sequence is 13 residues long. General study results and limits: Per million T cells, the diversity of TCR beta decreased roughly linearly as age advanced.

The chain has TRBV4-1 and TRBJ2-3; no clear D gene. The material sequenced was blood. The TCR sequence derives from a man aged 25-45 years in good health. CDR3 region: CASSQGWPDTQYF. Here the CDR3 DNA reads TGCGCCAGCAGCCAAGGTTGGCCAGATACGCAGTATTTT.